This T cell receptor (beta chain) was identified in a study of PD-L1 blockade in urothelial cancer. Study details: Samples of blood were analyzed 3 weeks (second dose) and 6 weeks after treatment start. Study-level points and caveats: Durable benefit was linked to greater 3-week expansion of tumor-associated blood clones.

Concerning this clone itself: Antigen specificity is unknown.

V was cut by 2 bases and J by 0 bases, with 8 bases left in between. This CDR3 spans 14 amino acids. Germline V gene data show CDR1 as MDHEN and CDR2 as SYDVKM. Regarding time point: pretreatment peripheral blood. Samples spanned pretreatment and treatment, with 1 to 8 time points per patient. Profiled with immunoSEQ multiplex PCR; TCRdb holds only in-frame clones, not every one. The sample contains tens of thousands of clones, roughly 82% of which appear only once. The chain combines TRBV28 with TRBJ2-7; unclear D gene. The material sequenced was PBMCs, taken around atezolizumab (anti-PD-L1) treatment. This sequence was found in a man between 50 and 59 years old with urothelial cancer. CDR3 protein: CASSLGRFSYEQYF. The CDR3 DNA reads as TGTGCCAGCAGTTTAGGTCGGTTCTCCTACGAGCAGTACTTC.